This T cell receptor (beta chain) originates from a study of radiation and T cells in renal cell carcinoma. Across the study: Nephrectomy followed 15 Gy stereotactic body radiation by 4 weeks. Notes on the study in general: From baseline, blood top tumor clonotypes peaked at 2 weeks post-radiation.

Trimming pared 1 base from V and 0 bases from J, leaving 13 bases between. Looked up from germline, CDR1 is MNHEY and CDR2 is SMNVEV (reference sequence). This CDR3 region has 17 residues. Concerning this clone: What it binds is unknown.

The assay was immunoSEQ multiplex PCR, and TCRdb's table has in-frame clones only and misses some. The table records around 160,000 clones, 88% of them present only once. Time point here: baseline pretreatment blood. This sample's treatment: 15 Gy SBRT to primary tumor, nephrectomy 4 weeks later. After SBRT, blood was collected at 2 and 4 weeks, plus baseline. This TCR came from a woman between 65 and 79 years old with renal cell carcinoma. The sample consisted of blood, taken from a patient whose treatment included radiotherapy and nephrectomy. The J gene is TRBJ1-5, the V gene TRBV27; possibly TRBD1 for D (5 bases). The CDR3 here is CASSLWGSGFSNQPQHF. The DNA of the CDR3 is TGTGCCAGCAGTTTATGGGGGTCGGGATTTAGCAATCAGCCCCAGCATTTT.